Sequencing of this T cell receptor beta chain was carried out in a study of shared clonotypes between healthy human individuals. TCRdb keeps only in-frame clones here, not all; method: immunoSEQ multiplex PCR. The repertoire includes under 650,000 clones, approximately 95% of them detected once, and roughly 0.06% sits in the top ten. The germline gives CDR1 SGHRS, CDR2 YFSETQ. J was trimmed by 7 bases and V by 4 bases; bases with no gene match: 7. This CDR3 comprises 15 residues. This clonotype was obtained from a woman aged 25 to 39 in good health. V usage is TRBV5-1 and J usage is TRBJ2-2; 10 positions agree with TRBD1. Sequencing was carried out using naive CD4+ T cells sorted from blood. Subset described: CD45RA+ positively selected. CDR3 in DNA: TGCGCCAGCAGCATCCGGGACAGGGGTAACGGGGAGCTGTTTTTT. Protein: CASSIRDRGNGELFF. The full variable domain, its missing parts supplied by reference TRBV5-1 and TRBJ2-2, is KAGVTQTPRYLIKTRGQQVTLSCSPISGHRSVSWYQQTPGQGLQFLFEYFSETQRNKGNFPGRFSGRQFSNSRSEMNVSTLELGDSALYLCASSIRDRGNGELFFGEGSRLTVL.